This TCR beta chain was sequenced during a study of T cell changes during pregnancy in multiple sclerosis (dated by TCRdb to the late 2010s). Some background on the complete study: Changes in the T cell repertoire over the course of pregnancy were examined in this study in women with multiple sclerosis.

The library was generated by the immunoSEQ multiplex PCR assay. TCRdb limited this immuneACCESS table to in-frame rearrangements with V and J called. A share of clones is missing; checked studies link under half to unresolved V genes, and the rest is unexplained. Present in this sample are some 80,000 clones, nearly 95% of which were seen just once. The ten largest clones capture 1.1% of the sample. Sequences SEHNR (CDR1) and FQNEAQ (CDR2) are obtained from the germline V gene (reference sequence). The V end gives up 5 bases and the J end 3 bases, leaving 4 bases in the junction not matched to a gene. From the cysteine through the phenylalanine, the CDR3 covers 16 amino acids. The CDR3 DNA has 48 bases and is translated from base 1. A word on this clone: The clone's antigen remains unknown. Base qualities are not provided; no much larger clone lies one nucleotide away.

Recombination linked TRBV7-9 to TRBJ2-1; 13 bases in the middle match TRBD2. The sequencing here drew on peripheral blood, taken in the second trimester of pregnancy. This TCR was sampled from a female donor with multiple sclerosis, enrolled in a pregnancy study. The CDR3 corresponds to CASSPGLAGLYNEQFF. The DNA sequence reads TGTGCCAGCAGCCCGGGACTAGCGGGACTCTACAATGAGCAGTTCTTC.